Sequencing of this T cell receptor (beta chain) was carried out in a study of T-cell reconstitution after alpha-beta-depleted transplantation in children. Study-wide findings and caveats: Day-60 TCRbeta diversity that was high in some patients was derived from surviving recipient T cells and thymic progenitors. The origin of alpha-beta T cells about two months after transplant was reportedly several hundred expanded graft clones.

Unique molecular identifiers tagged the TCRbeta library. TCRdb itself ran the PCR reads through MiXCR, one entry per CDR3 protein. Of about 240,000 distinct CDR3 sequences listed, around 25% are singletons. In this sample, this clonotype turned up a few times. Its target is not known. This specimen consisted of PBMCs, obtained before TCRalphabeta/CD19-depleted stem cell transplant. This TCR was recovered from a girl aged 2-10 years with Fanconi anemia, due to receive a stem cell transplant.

The CDR3 sequence is CSARGAPSEQFF. CDR3 coding DNA: TGCAGTGCTAGAGGTGCCCCCTCTGAGCAGTTCTTC. The chain recombines TRBV20-1 with TRBJ2-1; D is unclear. Germline lookup yields CDR1 DFQATT and CDR2 SNEGSKA (reference sequence). Trimming removed 1 base at V and 9 bases at J, with 10 bases between. The CDR3 runs to 12 residues.